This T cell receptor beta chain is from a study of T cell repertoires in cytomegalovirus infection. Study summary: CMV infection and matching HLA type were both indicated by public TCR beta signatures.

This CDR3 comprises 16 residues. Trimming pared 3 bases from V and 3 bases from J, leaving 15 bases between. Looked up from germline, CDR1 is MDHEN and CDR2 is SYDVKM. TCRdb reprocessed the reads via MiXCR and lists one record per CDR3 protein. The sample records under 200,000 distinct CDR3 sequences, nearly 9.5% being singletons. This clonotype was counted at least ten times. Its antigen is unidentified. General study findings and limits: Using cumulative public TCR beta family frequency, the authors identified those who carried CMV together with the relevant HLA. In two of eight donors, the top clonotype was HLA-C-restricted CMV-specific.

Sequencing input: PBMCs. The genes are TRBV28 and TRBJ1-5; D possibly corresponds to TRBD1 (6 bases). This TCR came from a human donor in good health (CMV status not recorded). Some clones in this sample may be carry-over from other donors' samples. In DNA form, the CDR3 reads TGTGCCAGCAGTTTTCAACAGGGAGGAAACAATCAGCCCCAGCATTTT. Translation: CASSFQQGGNNQPQHF.